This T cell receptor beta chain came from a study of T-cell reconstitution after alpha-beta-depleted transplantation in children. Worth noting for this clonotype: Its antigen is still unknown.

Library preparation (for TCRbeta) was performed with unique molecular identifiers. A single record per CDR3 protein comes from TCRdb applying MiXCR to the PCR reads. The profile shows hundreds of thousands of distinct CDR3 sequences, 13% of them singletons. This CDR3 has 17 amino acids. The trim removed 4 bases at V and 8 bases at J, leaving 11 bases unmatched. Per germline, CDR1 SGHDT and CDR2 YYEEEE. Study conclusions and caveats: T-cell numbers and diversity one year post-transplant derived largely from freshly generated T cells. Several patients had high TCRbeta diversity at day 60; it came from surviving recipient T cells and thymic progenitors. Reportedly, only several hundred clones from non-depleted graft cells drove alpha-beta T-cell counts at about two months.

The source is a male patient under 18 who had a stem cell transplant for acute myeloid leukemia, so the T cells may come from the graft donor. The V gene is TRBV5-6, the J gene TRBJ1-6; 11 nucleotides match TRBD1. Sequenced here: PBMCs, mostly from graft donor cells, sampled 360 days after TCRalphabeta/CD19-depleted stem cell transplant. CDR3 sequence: CASSRDRTGGGDSPLHF. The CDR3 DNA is TGTGCCAGCAGCCGGGACCGGACAGGGGGCGGGGATTCACCCCTCCACTTT.